This TCR beta chain was documented in a study of technical replicates of blood from a few donors. Generated by immunoSEQ multiplex PCR, the TCRdb table keeps only in-frame clones and is missing some. The sample has tens of thousands of clones, 94% seen once; the top ten hold about 0.26%. The germline CDR1 and CDR2 sequences are KGHSH and LQKENI. Trimming cost V 2 bases and J 4 bases, with 5 bases left between them. The CDR3 spans 12 residues. J is TRBJ1-2 and V is TRBV18; no clear D gene. The sample was T cells isolated from PBMCs. This clonotype was sampled from a human donor in good health. The CDR3 region is CASSPDTYGYTF. In DNA form, the CDR3 reads TGTGCCAGCTCACCAGACACCTATGGCTACACCTTC.